This entry lists 18 T cell receptor beta chains sequenced from one sample in a study of CD8+CD57+ T cells in acquired aplastic anemia. The TCR beta profiling, which covered VDJ combination and CDR3 sequence, was carried out using genomic DNA as the template. TCRdb recomputed calls from the reads with MiXCR, one row per CDR3 protein. The sample includes roughly 150,000 distinct CDR3 sequences, approximately 40% seen only once; the top ten take 1.1%. The specimen was sorted CD4+, CD8+, or CD8+CD57+ T cells (not recorded which) from PBMCs. The receptors were gathered from a human donor in good health.

This clonotype occurred a few times. The chain combines TRBV15 with TRBJ2-3; D not certain. The CDR3 extends over 12 amino acids. V was trimmed by 8 bases and J by 1 base, leaving 7 bases between them. Germline CDR1 LNHNV, CDR2 YYDKDF (reference sequence). This CDR3 reads CATSQGTDTQYF. CDR3 nucleotides: TGTGCCACCTCCCAGGGCACAGATACGCAGTATTTT.

This clonotype was recorded many times. The J gene is TRBJ2-7, the V gene TRBV13, with TRBD2 identical over 11 bases. Unmatched junction bases numbered 7, after V lost 5 bases and J lost 1 base. The CDR3 covers 16 residues. Germline V gene data show CDR1 as PRHDT and CDR2 as FYEKMQ (reference sequence). CDR3 nucleotides: TGTGCCAGCAGCCCTCGGGGGACTAGCGGTTCCTACGAGCAGTACTTC. As protein: CASSPRGTSGSYEQYF.

At least ten counts were recorded for this clonotype. V usage is TRBV9 and J usage is TRBJ2-3; no clear D gene. Trimming took off 0 bases at V and 0 bases at J, with 8 bases between the two ends. This CDR3 is built from 15 residues. The germline gives CDR1 SGDLS, CDR2 YYNGEE. The CDR3: CASSVESASTDTQYF. CDR3 sequence (DNA): TGTGCCAGCAGCGTAGAGTCAGCTAGCACAGATACGCAGTATTTT.

This chain joins TRBV10-3 and TRBJ2-1, with 14 bases that match TRBD2. The CDR3 spans 15 residues. Germline V gene lookup returns CDR1 ENHRY and CDR2 SYGVKD. The V segment lost 8 bases and the J segment 5 bases; nucleotides outside the gene matches: 5. The CDR3 protein is CAIGTSGSLNNEQFF. The CDR3 nucleotides read TGTGCCATCGGGACTAGCGGGAGTTTGAACAATGAGCAGTTCTTC.

This clonotype was recorded at least ten times. The chain is built from TRBV24-1 and TRBJ1-5; no reliable D call. Deletions cut 4 bases from V and 5 bases from J, with 14 bases between. Germline V CDR1 and CDR2: KGHDR, SFDVKD. The CDR3 sequence is 15 residues long. DNA for the CDR3: TGTGCCACCAGTGACGGGAGGGCAGGAGATCAGCCCCAGCATTTT. Translated, it gives CATSDGRAGDQPQHF.

This clonotype was counted many times. The genes are TRBV20-1 and TRBJ2-7; 7 positions agree with TRBD1. CDR3 length: 16 residues. J gave up 0 bases and V 0 bases, and 8 bases lay outside the gene matches. Per germline, CDR1 DFQATT and CDR2 SNEGSKA (reference sequence). The DNA for the CDR3 is TGCAGTGCTAGAGAAACCAGGGGGTCGTTCTCCTACGAGCAGTACTTC. Translating gives CSARETRGSFSYEQYF.

The V call is TRBV10-3, the J call TRBJ1-2; D gene unclear. From germline, CDR1 is ENHRY and CDR2 SYGVKD. With 0 bases removed from V and 12 bases from J, the gap between germline ends came to 8 bases. The CDR3 covers 11 residues. The DNA of the CDR3 is TGTGCCATCAGTGAGTCGAGTGGAAACACCTTC. Protein sequence: CAISESSGNTF.

The chain combines TRBV7-8 with TRBJ1-1, with D possibly TRBD1 on 5 matching bases. Germline V gene data show CDR1 as SGHVS and CDR2 as FQNEAQ. Deletions cut 4 bases from V and 5 bases from J, with 14 bases between. The length of the CDR3 is 14 residues. The CDR3 reads CASSSPDRRTEAFF. The CDR3 nucleotides are TGTGCCAGCAGCTCCCCCGACAGAAGGACTGAAGCTTTCTTT.

This chain joins TRBV5-1 and TRBJ2-1; 7 positions match TRBD2. CDR1 and CDR2 (germline): SGHRS, YFSETQ. The CDR3 length is 11 residues. The junction had 7 bases not matched to a gene; V was cut back by 4 bases and J by 15 bases. CDR3 protein: CASSNGRRVFF. In nucleotides, the CDR3 is TGCGCCAGCAGCAACGGGAGGAGGGTGTTCTTC.

The chain has TRBV2 and TRBJ2-7; 9 bases match TRBD1. Germline assignment: CDR1 SNHLY and CDR2 FYNNEI. Trimming removed 4 bases from V and 4 bases from J; junction bases left unmatched: 5. This CDR3 contains 14 residues. CDR3 protein: CASSGDRGRYEQYF. In DNA form, the CDR3 reads TGTGCCAGCAGTGGCGACAGGGGGAGGTACGAGCAGTACTTC.

This clonotype was recorded at least ten times. This chain joins TRBV9 and TRBJ2-5, with D possibly being TRBD2 (5 bases). CDR3 length: 15 residues. V shed 4 bases and J shed 5 bases, with 18 bases lying between them. The germline gives CDR1 SGDLS, CDR2 YYNGEE. CDR3 DNA: TGTGCCAGCAGCTCTAGCAGAAACCCAAGGGAGACCCAGTACTTC. As protein: CASSSSRNPRETQYF.

Notes on this clonotype: This clone may be a read error of a much larger clone one base away. V gene TRBV14 combines with J gene TRBJ2-2, with a tentative D call TRBD2 (8 bases). The CDR3 spans 18 residues. Germline V gene sequence: CDR1 SGHDN, CDR2 FVKESK. V was cut by 3 bases and J by 0 bases, with 17 bases left in between. CDR3 in amino acids: CASSQRGRGASNTGELFF. The CDR3 DNA reads as TGTGCCAGCAGCCAGAGGGGGCGGGGGGCCTCGAACACCGGGGAGCTGTTTTTT.

V is TRBV27 and J is TRBJ2-1; D is possibly TRBD1 (6 bases). The CDR3 is made up of 14 amino acids. V gave up 5 bases and J gave up 0 bases, with 8 bases separating them. Germline V gene lookup returns CDR1 MNHEY and CDR2 SMNVEV (reference sequence). CDR3: CASSTGSSYNEQFF. CDR3 bases: TGTGCCAGCAGTACAGGGTCCTCCTACAATGAGCAGTTCTTC.

The chain is built from TRBV10-3 and TRBJ2-5; TRBD2 agrees at 10 bases. Germline V gene data show CDR1 as ENHRY and CDR2 as SYGVKD. Trimming at V came to 10 bases and at J to 5 bases, leaving 16 bases not matched to a gene. The CDR3 has 16 amino acids. CDR3 DNA sequence: TGTGCCACCAAGGGAGAGCTAGCGGGAGTGGACGAGACCCAGTACTTC. Residues: CATKGELAGVDETQYF.

This clonotype was seen many times. V usage is TRBV7-2 and J usage is TRBJ2-7; 7 bases match TRBD2. The CDR3 covers 14 residues. V lost 3 bases to trimming and J lost 2 bases; unmatched junction nucleotides: 4. Germline CDR1 is SGHTA and CDR2 is FQGNSA. CDR3 sequence: CASSLGGETYEQYF. CDR3 DNA: TGTGCCAGCAGCTTGGGAGGGGAAACCTACGAGCAGTACTTC.

The CDR3 sequence is CATSDLTGWYF. CDR3 DNA: TGTGCCACCAGTGATTTGACAGGGTGGTACTTC. The genes are TRBV24-1 and TRBJ2-5; D may be TRBD1 (6 bases). Trimming pared 0 bases from V and 13 bases from J, leaving 8 bases between. The CDR3 extends over 11 amino acids. Germline CDR1 reads KGHDR; CDR2 reads SFDVKD.

This clonotype has at least ten counts. The chain has TRBV12-3 or TRBV12-4 and TRBJ1-6; no clear D gene. The V end was cut by 2 bases, the J end by 4 bases, with 9 bases between. The length of the CDR3 is 15 residues. CDR3 coding DNA: TGTGCCAGCAGTTTAATAACTGGGTATAATTCACCCCTCCACTTT. As protein: CASSLITGYNSPLHF.

About this clonotype itself: In this CDR3 the conserved last residue, phenylalanine or tryptophan, is missing, so a read error is likely. CDR3 protein: CASSPTGTVGNQPQHL. For the CDR3, the DNA is TGTGCCAGCAGCCCAACCGGGACGGTCGGCAATCAGCCCCAGCATCTT. The chain couples TRBV27 to TRBJ1-5; D might be TRBD1 (5 bases). CDR1 and CDR2 (germline): MNHEY, SMNVEV (reference sequence). Trimming removed 6 bases at V and 2 bases at J, with 17 bases between. CDR3 size: 16 residues.